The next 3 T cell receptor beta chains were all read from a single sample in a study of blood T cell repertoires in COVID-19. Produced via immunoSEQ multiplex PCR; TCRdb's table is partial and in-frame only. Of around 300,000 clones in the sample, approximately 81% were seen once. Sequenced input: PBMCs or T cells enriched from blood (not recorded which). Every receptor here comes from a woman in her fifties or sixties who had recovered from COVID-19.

CDR3 sequence (DNA): TGTGCCAGCACCCGTGAAGCCGTAGTCTCCTATAATTCACCCCTCCACTTT. Translation gives CASTREAVVSYNSPLHF. The rearrangement joins TRBV7-6 to TRBJ1-6; D uncertain. The length of the CDR3 is 17 residues. V was pared by 7 bases and J by 0 bases, with 16 bases between. The germline V gene has CDR1 SGHVS and CDR2 FNYEAQ.

The CDR3 DNA is TGCGCCAGCAGCGGCCCAGGGTTGGGATATGGCTACACCTTC. This codes for CASSGPGLGYGYTF. The rearrangement uses TRBV5-1 and TRBJ1-2; weak D call: TRBD1 (5 bases). Germline CDR1 is SGHRS and CDR2 is YFSETQ. V lost 4 bases, J lost 5 bases, and 15 bases lay in between. The CDR3 loop spans 14 amino acids.

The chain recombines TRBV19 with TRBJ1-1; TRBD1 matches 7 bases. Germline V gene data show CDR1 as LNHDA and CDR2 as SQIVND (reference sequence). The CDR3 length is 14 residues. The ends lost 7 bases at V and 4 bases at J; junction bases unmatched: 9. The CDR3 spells CASKIDREITEAFF. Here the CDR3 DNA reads TGTGCCAGTAAAATTGACAGGGAGATCACTGAAGCTTTCTTT.